This T cell receptor beta chain was profiled in a study of CD8 T cells in ankylosing spondylitis. Whole-study findings and limits: According to the report, clones linked to the disease were significantly enriched in matched synovial fluid samples taken from ankylosing spondylitis patients. Ankylosing spondylitis blood appeared to be characterized by a TCR beta motif of eight highly homologous variants.

Germline CDR1 is MGHRA and CDR2 is YSYEKL. Trimming pared 5 bases from V and 9 bases from J, leaving 11 bases between. CDR3 length: 13 residues. Via MiXCR, TCRdb re-called the 5' RACE reads, giving one row per CDR3 protein. The sample holds 200,000 to 300,000 distinct CDR3 sequences, under 12% seen once. Points on this clonotype: What it recognizes is unknown. Possible read error: a much larger clone is one base away.

What was sequenced was blood, either unsorted or a sorted T cell fraction (not recorded which). This sequence originates from a male donor with ankylosing spondylitis or in good health (not recorded which). This chain uses TRBV4-1 with TRBJ1-6; the D gene is possibly TRBD1 (6 bases). The CDR3 is CASSWGGGSPLHF. The CDR3, as DNA: TGCGCCAGCAGCTGGGGGGGCGGTTCACCCCTCCACTTT.